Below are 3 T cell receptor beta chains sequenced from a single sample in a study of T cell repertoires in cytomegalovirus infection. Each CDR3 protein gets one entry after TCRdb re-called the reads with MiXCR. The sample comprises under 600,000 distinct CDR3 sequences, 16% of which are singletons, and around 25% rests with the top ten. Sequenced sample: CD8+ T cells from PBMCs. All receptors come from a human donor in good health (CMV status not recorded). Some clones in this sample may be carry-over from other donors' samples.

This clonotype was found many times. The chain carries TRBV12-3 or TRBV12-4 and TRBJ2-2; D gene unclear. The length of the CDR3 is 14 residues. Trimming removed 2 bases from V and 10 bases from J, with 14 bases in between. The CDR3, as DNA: TGTGCCAGCAGTTTAATTCAGGCCCAAGTGGAGCTGTTTTTT. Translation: CASSLIQAQVELFF.

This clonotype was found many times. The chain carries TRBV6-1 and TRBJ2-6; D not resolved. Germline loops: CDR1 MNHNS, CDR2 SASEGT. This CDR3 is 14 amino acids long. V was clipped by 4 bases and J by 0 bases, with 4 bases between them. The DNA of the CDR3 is TGTGCCAGCAGTGGATACTCTGGGGCCAACGTCCTGACTTTC. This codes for CASSGYSGANVLTF.

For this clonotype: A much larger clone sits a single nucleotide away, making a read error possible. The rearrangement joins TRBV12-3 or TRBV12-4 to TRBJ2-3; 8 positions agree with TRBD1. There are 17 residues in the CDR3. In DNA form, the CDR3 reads TGTGCCGGCAGTTTTCGAACCGCAGGGGGCAGCACAGATACGCAGTATTTT. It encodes CAGSFRTAGGSTDTQYF.